This paragraph reports one T cell receptor beta chain. This clone was picked up a small number of times. This receptor's antigen is unknown. No base quality values were provided; no much bigger clone lies one nucleotide off. The entry originates in a study of blood T cell repertoires in COVID-19 (TCRdb year 2020). For context, the study as a whole: Samples covering the acute and convalescent phases of COVID-19 were provided by collaborators in the United States, Italy and Spain. The prospective study material was composed of cDNA or gDNA derived from T cells, B-cell-depleted T cells, or PBMCs. Deeply sampled blood TCRbeta repertoires from subjects exposed to, actively infected with, or recovered from COVID-19 were included in the dataset. A freely available public database, intended as a resource for researchers studying the immune response to SARS-CoV-2, is where the repertoires were released. Samples were obtained from the ongoing ImmuneRACE study (first 160 participants) and from about 1,300 subjects provided by 6 global collaborators. Nearly every sample came with metadata listing a de-identified subject ID, COVID-19 status, age in years and sex. Where HLA class I and class II types were available, the types were taken from metadata supplied by the sample provider, not from assay-based typing.

General conclusions and limits of the study: How much clinical and demographic metadata was included differed by source and by participant, and the metadata was provided uncurated.

The junction carries 13 bases between V and J, which are trimmed by 1 base and 0 bases respectively. CDR3 length: 16 amino acids, cysteine to phenylalanine. The read is trimmed to its CDR3 DNA, 48 bases read in frame from base 1. The germline V gene provides CDR1 SGHVS and CDR2 FQNEAQ. Whole blood was collected in K2EDTA tubes by collaborating institutions according to the institutions' own protocols. For TCRbeta analysis, collaborators shipped samples in one of three forms: frozen whole blood, isolated PBMCs, or DNA extracted from either of those sample types. The immunoSEQ Assay, a bias-controlled multiplex PCR, was used to amplify TCRbeta CDR3 regions from genomic DNA. As for the original processing: Within the assay, amplification of reference gene primers was used to estimate how many nucleated cells each sample contained. To quantify the absolute abundance of each unique TCRbeta CDR3 rearrangement, sequence reads were collapsed and filtered. Productive Simpson clonality was computed per sample as the square root of Simpson's diversity index over productive rearrangements. TCRdb's version of the immuneACCESS table is confined to in-frame rearrangements and falls short of the full clone set. An unresolved V gene accounts for under half of the shortfall where checked; the remainder is of unknown origin. D and trimming were read from the DNA, whereas the V and J calls and clone size are those reported in that table. The sample yields 250,000 to 300,000 clones; around 84% were counted once. 4% to 4.5% of the sample belongs to the ten largest clones.

The chain links TRBV7-8 with TRBJ2-7; no D gene can be assigned with confidence. This clonotype originated in a man aged 60 to 75 with acute or convalescent COVID-19. Sequencing was done on a sample of peripheral blood. The DNA reads as follows: TGTGCCAGCAGCTTAGGCCCACTACTGAGCTCCTACGAGCAGTACTTC. It translates to CASSLGPLLSSYEQYF.